This T cell receptor beta chain was recovered during a study of T cell responses to AZD1222 COVID-19 vaccine. General study points: Clonal diversity was possibly underestimated, and the donors were mostly white British, with more females.

The V and J ends lost 2 bases and 0 bases respectively, with 14 bases between them. Germline loops: CDR1 SGHTA, CDR2 FQGNSA. There are 17 residues in the CDR3. Profiled with immunoSEQ multiplex PCR; TCRdb holds only in-frame clones, not every one. The sample shows about 120,000 clones, just over 90% of them seen only once. Remarks on this clone: The antigen remains unidentified.

This receptor was identified in an adult who received the AZD1222 COVID-19 vaccine. The rearrangement links TRBV7-2 to TRBJ1-3; a weak D match, TRBD1 (6 bases). The material was peripheral blood, obtained 28 days after the second AZD1222 dose. CDR3 in DNA: TGTGCCAGCAGCTTAACAGGACAGCACAGCTCTGGAAACACCATATATTTT. It translates to CASSLTGQHSSGNTIYF.